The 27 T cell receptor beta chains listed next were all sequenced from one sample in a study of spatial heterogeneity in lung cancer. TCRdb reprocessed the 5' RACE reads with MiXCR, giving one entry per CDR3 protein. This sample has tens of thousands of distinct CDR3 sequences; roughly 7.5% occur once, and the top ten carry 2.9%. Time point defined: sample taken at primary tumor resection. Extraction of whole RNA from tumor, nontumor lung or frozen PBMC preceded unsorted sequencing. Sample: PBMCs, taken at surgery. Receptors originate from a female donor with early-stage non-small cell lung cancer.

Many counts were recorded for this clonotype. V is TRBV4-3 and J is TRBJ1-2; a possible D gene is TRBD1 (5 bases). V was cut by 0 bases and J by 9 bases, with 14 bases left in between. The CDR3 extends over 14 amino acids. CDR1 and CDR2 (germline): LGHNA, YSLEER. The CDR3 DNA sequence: TGCGCCAGCAGCCAAGATGGGACCGGCAGGAGCTACACCTTC. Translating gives CASSQDGTGRSYTF.

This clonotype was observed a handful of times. The CDR3 loop reads CASNFGGGDTEAFF. The CDR3 coding sequence is TGTGCCAGCAATTTCGGGGGAGGGGACACTGAAGCTTTCTTT. This sequence joins TRBV6-2 or TRBV6-3 and TRBJ1-1, with TRBD1 as a possible D gene (5 bases). Trimming took off 7 bases at V and 3 bases at J, with 15 bases between the two ends. The CDR3 is 14 amino acids. CDR1 is MNHEY and CDR2 is SVGEGT in the germline V gene.

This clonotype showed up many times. The CDR3 DNA sequence: TGTGCCAGCAGTAGGGGGACAGGGGAGTTTAGGAACATTCAGTACTTC. This encodes CASSRGTGEFRNIQYF. The V gene is TRBV6-5, the J gene TRBJ2-4; 10 bases match TRBD1. Per the germline V gene, CDR1 is MNHEY and CDR2 is SVGAGI. With 5 bases clipped from V and 7 bases from J, the junction kept 11 bases outside the gene matches. The CDR3 has 16 residues.

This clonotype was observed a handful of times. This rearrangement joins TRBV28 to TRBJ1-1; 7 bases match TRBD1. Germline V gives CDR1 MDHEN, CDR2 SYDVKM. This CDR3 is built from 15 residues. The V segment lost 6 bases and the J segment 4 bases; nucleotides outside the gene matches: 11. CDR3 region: CASSLSTTGPTEAFF. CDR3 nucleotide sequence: TGTGCCAGCAGCCTCTCCACGACAGGGCCCACTGAAGCTTTCTTT.

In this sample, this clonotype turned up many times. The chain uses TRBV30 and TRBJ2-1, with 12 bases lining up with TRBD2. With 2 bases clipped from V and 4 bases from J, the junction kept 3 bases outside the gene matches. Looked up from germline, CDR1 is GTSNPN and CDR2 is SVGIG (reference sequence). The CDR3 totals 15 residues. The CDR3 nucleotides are TGTGCCTGGAGTCAAGGACTAGCGGGGTACAATGAGCAGTTCTTC. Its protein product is CAWSQGLAGYNEQFF.

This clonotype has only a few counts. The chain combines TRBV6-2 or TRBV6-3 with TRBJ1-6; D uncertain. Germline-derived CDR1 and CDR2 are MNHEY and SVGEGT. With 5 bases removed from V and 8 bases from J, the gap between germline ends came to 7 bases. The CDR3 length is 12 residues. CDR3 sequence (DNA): TGTGCCAGCAGTCGCCAAGATTCACCCCTCCACTTT. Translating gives CASSRQDSPLHF.

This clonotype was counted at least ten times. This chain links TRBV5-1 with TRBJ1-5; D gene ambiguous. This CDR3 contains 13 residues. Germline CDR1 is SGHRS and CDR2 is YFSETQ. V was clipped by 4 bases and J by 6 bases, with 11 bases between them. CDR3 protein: CASSPDGAQPQHF. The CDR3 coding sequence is TGCGCCAGCAGCCCAGACGGAGCTCAGCCCCAGCATTTT.

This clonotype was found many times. The CDR3 sequence: CASSYSPGLPEQFF. The DNA for the CDR3 is TGTGCCAGCAGTTACTCGCCCGGGTTGCCTGAGCAGTTCTTC. The genes are TRBV6-5 and TRBJ2-1, with D unclear. Germline CDR1 and CDR2: MNHEY and SVGAGI. The CDR3 loop spans 14 amino acids. V was cut by 0 bases and J by 9 bases, with 12 bases left in between.

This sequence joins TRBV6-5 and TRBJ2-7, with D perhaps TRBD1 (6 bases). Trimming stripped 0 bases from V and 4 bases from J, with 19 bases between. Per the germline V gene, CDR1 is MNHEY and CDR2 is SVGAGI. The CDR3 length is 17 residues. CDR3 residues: CASSYSVGAGRTYEQYF. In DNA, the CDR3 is TGTGCCAGCAGTTACTCCGTGGGGGCAGGGCGAACATACGAGCAGTACTTC.

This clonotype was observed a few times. The CDR3 DNA is TGTGCCAGCAGGGGACAGTCCTACGAGCAGTACTTC. The encoded protein is CASRGQSYEQYF. This rearrangement joins TRBV2 to TRBJ2-7; TRBD1 matches at 7 bases. CDR3 length: 12 residues. CDR1 and CDR2 (germline): SNHLY, FYNNEI. With V trimmed by 6 bases and J by 1 base, 0 bases remained unmatched.

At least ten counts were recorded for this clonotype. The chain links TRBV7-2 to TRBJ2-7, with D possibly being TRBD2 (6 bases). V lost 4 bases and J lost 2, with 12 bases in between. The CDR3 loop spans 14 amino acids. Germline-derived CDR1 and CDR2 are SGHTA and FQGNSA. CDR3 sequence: CASSSRRGAYEQYF. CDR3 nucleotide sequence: TGTGCCAGCAGCTCCAGGAGGGGAGCCTACGAGCAGTACTTC.

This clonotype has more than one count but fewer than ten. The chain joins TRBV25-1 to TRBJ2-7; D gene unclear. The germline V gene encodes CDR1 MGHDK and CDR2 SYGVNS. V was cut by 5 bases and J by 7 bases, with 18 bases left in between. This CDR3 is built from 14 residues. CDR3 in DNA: TGTGCCAGCAGTATCGGGCGGTCTTCGGTAGAGCAGTACTTC. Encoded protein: CASSIGRSSVEQYF.

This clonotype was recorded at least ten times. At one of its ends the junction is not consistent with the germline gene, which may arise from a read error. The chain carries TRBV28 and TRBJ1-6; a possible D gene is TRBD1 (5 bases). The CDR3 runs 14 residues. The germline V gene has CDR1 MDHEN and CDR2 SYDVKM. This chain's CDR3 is CASSLSQGGTPLHF. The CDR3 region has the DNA TGCGCCAGCAGTTTATCCCAGGGTGGAACACCCCTCCACTTT.

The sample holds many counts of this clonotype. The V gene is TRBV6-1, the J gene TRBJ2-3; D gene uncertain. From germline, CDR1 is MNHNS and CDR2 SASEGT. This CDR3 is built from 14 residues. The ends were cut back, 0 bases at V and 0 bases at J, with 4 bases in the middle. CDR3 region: CASSEAWSTDTQYF. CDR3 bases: TGTGCCAGCAGTGAAGCATGGAGCACAGATACGCAGTATTTT.

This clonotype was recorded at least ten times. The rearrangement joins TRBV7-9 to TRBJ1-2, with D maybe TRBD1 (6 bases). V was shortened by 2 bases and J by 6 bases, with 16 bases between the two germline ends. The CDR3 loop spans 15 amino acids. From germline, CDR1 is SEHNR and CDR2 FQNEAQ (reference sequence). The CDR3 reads CASSLHAGGGDGYTF. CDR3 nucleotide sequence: TGTGCCAGCAGCTTACACGCGGGGGGCGGAGATGGCTACACCTTC.

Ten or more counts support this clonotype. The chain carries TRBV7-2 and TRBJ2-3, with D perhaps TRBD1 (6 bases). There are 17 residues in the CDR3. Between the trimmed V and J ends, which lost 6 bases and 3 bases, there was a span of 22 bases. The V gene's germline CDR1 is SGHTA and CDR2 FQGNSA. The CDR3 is CASSWRQGRGGTDTQYF. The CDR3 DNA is TGTGCCAGCAGTTGGCGCCAAGGCAGGGGTGGAACAGATACGCAGTATTTT.

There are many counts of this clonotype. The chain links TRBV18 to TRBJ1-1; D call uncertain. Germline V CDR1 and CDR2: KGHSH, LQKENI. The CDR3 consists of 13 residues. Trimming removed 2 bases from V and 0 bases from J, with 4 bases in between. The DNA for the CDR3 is TGTGCCAGCTCACCAGAAATGAACACTGAAGCTTTCTTT. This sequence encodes CASSPEMNTEAFF.

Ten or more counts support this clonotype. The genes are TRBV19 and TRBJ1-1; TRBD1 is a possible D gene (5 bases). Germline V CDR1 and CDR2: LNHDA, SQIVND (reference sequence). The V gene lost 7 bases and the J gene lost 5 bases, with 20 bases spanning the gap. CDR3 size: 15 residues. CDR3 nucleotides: TGTGCCAGTAAAAGTAGGACGAGGGGTAGGACTGAAGCTTTCTTT. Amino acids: CASKSRTRGRTEAFF.

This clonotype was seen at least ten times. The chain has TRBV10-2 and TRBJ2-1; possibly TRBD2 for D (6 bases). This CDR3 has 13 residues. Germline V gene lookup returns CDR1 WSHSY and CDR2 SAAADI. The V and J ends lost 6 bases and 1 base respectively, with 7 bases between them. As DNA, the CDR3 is TGCGCCAGCAGAAGCGGGTCCTACAATGAGCAGTTCTTC. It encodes CASRSGSYNEQFF.

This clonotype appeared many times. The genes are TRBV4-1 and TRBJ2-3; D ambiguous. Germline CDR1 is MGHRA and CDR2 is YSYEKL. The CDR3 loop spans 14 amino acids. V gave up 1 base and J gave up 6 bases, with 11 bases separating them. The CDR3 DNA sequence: TGCGCCAGCAGCCAAGGCCAGAACTGGGATACGCAGTATTTT. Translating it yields CASSQGQNWDTQYF.

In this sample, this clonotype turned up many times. Here the CDR3 reads CASSKERGGTDTQYF. The CDR3 DNA follows: TGTGCCAGCTCCAAAGAGCGGGGGGGAACAGATACGCAGTATTTT. The genes are TRBV18 and TRBJ2-3; 10 bases map to TRBD2. V shed 6 bases, J shed 3 bases, and the junction held 6 bases outside the gene matches. The CDR3 runs 15 residues. Germline CDR1 is KGHSH and CDR2 is LQKENI.

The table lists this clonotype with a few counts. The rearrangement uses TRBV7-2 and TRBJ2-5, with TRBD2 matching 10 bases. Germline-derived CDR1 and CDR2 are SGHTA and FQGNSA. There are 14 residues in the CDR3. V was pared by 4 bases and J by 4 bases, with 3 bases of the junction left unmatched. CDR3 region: CASSSGLARETQYF. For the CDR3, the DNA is TGTGCCAGCAGCTCGGGACTAGCGCGAGAGACCCAGTACTTC.

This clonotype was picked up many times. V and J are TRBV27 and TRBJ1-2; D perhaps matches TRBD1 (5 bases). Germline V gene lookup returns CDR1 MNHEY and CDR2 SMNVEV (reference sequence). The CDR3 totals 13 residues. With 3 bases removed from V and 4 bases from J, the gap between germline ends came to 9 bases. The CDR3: CASSFAGRYGYTF. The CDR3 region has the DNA TGTGCCAGCAGTTTTGCGGGGCGCTATGGCTACACCTTC.

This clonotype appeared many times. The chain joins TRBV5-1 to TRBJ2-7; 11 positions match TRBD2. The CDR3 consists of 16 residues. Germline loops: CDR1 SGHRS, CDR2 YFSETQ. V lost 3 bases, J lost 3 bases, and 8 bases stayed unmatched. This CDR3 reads CASSSRGTSGYYEQYF. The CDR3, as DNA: TGCGCCAGCAGCTCACGCGGGACTAGCGGCTACTACGAGCAGTACTTC.

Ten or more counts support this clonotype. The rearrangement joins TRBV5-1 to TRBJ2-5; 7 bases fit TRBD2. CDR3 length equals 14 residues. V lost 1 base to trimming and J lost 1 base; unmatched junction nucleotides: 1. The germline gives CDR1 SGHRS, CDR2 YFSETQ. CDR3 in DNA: TGCGCCAGCAGCTTGACTAGCGTCCAAGAGACCCAGTACTTC. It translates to CASSLTSVQETQYF.

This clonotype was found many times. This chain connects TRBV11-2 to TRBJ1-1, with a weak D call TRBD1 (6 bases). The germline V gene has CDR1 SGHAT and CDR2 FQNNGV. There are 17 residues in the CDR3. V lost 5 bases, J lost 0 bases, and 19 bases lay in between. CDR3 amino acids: CASSPGTPLAMNTEAFF. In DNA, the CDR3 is TGTGCCAGCAGCCCCGGGACACCCCTTGCAATGAACACTGAAGCTTTCTTT.

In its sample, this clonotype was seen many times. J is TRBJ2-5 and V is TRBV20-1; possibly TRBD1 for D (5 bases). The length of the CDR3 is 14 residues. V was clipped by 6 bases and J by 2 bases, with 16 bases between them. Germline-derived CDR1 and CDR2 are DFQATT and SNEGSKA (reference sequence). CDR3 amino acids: CSAPDITRQETQYF. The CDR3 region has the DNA TGCAGTGCCCCGGACATAACCAGACAAGAGACCCAGTACTTC.